One sample yielded the 16 T cell receptor beta chains listed below, sequenced in a study of cytomegalovirus exposure and HLA in healthy donors (dated by TCRdb to 2015 to 2018). Libraries were built with the immunoSEQ multiplex PCR assay. As stored in TCRdb, this immuneACCESS dataset retains in-frame rearrangements with V and J assigned. A fraction of the clones does not appear; measured against another copy, unresolved V genes explain less than half of the discrepancy, and the remainder lacks a known reason. The sample table shows 200,000 or so clones, and about 86% are seen once. 2.9% of the sample lies in the top ten. Sequencing was performed on PBMCs. These receptors came from a woman under 30 in good health and CMV-seronegative.

The chain links TRBV29-1 to TRBJ1-5, with 8 bases that match TRBD1. The J segment lost 7 bases and the V segment lost 5 bases, leaving 10 bases of the junction unmatched. Germline V gives CDR1 SQVTM, CDR2 ANQGSEA. The CDR3 sequence is 14 residues long. The CDR3 protein is CSVQTGAIGQPQHF. In nucleotides, the CDR3 is TGCAGCGTTCAGACAGGGGCTATAGGACAGCCCCAGCATTTT.

The CDR3 here is CASSLKGGNGYTF. CDR3 DNA: TGTGCCAGCAGTTTAAAGGGGGGGAATGGCTACACCTTC. This chain connects TRBV27 to TRBJ1-2; weak D call: TRBD1 (6 bases). This CDR3 has 13 residues. V was pared by 2 bases and J by 6 bases, with 10 bases between. Germline values: CDR1 MNHEY, CDR2 SMNVEV (reference sequence).

The rearrangement links TRBV28 to TRBJ1-2; D is unresolved. The CDR3 consists of 14 residues. The germline V and J ends were trimmed by 3 bases and 1 base, with 9 bases remaining between them. Per germline, CDR1 MDHEN and CDR2 SYDVKM. CDR3: CASSFSQLNYGYTF. CDR3 nucleotides: TGTGCCAGCAGTTTTTCTCAACTTAACTATGGCTACACCTTC.

The rearrangement uses TRBV11-3 and TRBJ2-7; a weak D match, TRBD2 (5 bases). V dropped 3 bases and J dropped 0 bases, with 15 bases sitting between them. The CDR3 is 16 amino acids. CDR1 is SGHNT and CDR2 is YENEEA in the germline V gene. The CDR3 region has the DNA TGTGCCAGCAGCTTCGGCCACGGGGAAAACTCCTACGAGCAGTACTTC. This translates into CASSFGHGENSYEQYF. Combining the CDR3 with reference TRBV11-3 and TRBJ2-7 gives the whole variable domain EAGVVQSPRYKIIEKKQPVAFWCNPISGHNTLYWYLQNLGQGPELLIRYENEEAVDDSQLPKDRFSAERLKGVDSTLKIQPAELGDSAVYLCASSFGHGENSYEQYFGPGTRLTVT.

The gene calls are TRBV27 and TRBJ2-7; D may be TRBD1 (6 bases). Trimming stripped 6 bases from V and 5 bases from J, with 14 bases between. The germline CDR1 and CDR2 sequences are MNHEY and SMNVEV (reference sequence). The CDR3 spans 13 residues. The CDR3 DNA reads as TGTGCCAGCAGACATACAGGGTCCCACGAGCAGTACTTC. Translation: CASRHTGSHEQYF.

The gene calls are TRBV6-5 and TRBJ2-7; 8 bases align to TRBD2. The CDR3 is 15 amino acids. V lost 2 bases to trimming and J lost 3 bases; unmatched junction nucleotides: 6. CDR1 MNHEY and CDR2 SVGAGI come from the germline V gene. The CDR3 DNA follows: TGTGCCAGCAGTTACACTAGCGGAGGGGGCTACGAGCAGTACTTC. It specifies CASSYTSGGGYEQYF.

The rearrangement joins TRBV30 to TRBJ1-1; a possible D gene is TRBD1 (6 bases). V was trimmed by 0 bases and J by 12 bases, leaving 17 bases between them. Germline V lookup: CDR1 GTSNPN, CDR2 SVGIG (reference sequence). This CDR3 spans 13 amino acids. This chain's CDR3 is CAWSVRKGTMTFF. In nucleotides, the CDR3 is TGTGCCTGGAGTGTACGGAAGGGGACAATGACTTTCTTT.

The chain is built from TRBV5-8 and TRBJ1-2, with D hard to call. The germline CDR1 and CDR2 sequences are SGHTS and YDEGEE. V was cut by 2 bases and J by 0 bases, with 14 bases left in between. CDR3 size: 16 residues. The CDR3 coding sequence is TGTGCCAGCAGCTTTGCAGGTTGGGTAGCTAACTATGGCTACACCTTC. It translates to CASSFAGWVANYGYTF.

The chain has TRBV29-1 and TRBJ2-1; weak D call: TRBD1 (5 bases). The CDR3 totals 14 residues. V dropped 6 bases and J dropped 2 bases, with 14 bases sitting between them. Looked up from germline, CDR1 is SQVTM and CDR2 is ANQGSEA. The CDR3 DNA reads as TGCAGCGTCGTGGGGTCAGGGACCTACAATGAGCAGTTCTTC. Its translation is CSVVGSGTYNEQFF.

The rearrangement joins TRBV7-9 to TRBJ2-3, with 7 bases identical to TRBD1. There are 16 residues in the CDR3. Germline values: CDR1 SEHNR, CDR2 FQNEAQ (reference sequence). After removal of 5 bases from V and 3 bases from J, the junction contained 11 bases not matched to a gene. The CDR3 sequence is CASSPRDSQRTDTQYF. In DNA form, the CDR3 reads TGTGCCAGCAGCCCTCGGGACAGCCAACGTACAGATACGCAGTATTTT.

The rearrangement joins TRBV27 to TRBJ2-2, with 12 positions matching TRBD1. The CDR3 runs 17 residues. After removal of 5 bases from V and 7 bases from J, the junction contained 11 bases not matched to a gene. Germline-derived CDR1 and CDR2 are MNHEY and SMNVEV (reference sequence). In DNA form, the CDR3 reads TGTGCCAGCAGTCTACCTCCCGGGACAGGGGGCTTCGGGGAGCTGTTTTTT. Translated: CASSLPPGTGGFGELFF.

The chain uses TRBV29-1 and TRBJ1-1; D uncertain. The CDR3 spans 13 residues. CDR1 and CDR2 (germline): SQVTM, ANQGSEA. Trimming cost V 2 bases and J 10 bases, with 17 bases left between them. CDR3 sequence (DNA): TGCAGCGTTGAAAGGTGGGAGGCTGGCGGAGCTTTCTTT. Amino acid sequence: CSVERWEAGGAFF. Filled out from reference TRBV29-1 and TRBJ1-1, the complete variable domain reads SAVISQKPSRDICQRGTSLTIQCQVDSQVTMMFWYRQQPGQSLTLIATANQGSEATYESGFVIDKFPISRPNLTFSTLTVSNMSPEDSSIYLCSVERWEAGGAFFGQGTRLTVV.

In its sample, this clone was seen once. The chain carries TRBV14 and TRBJ1-5, with D perhaps matching TRBD1 (5 bases). There are 18 residues in the CDR3. The V and J ends lost 4 bases and 0 bases respectively, with 19 bases between them. Germline V gene lookup returns CDR1 SGHDN and CDR2 FVKESK. The CDR3 region is CASSPAGGEGYSNQPQHF. The CDR3 DNA sequence: TGTGCCAGCAGCCCCGCCGGGGGGGAGGGTTATAGCAATCAGCCCCAGCATTTT.

The V gene is TRBV11-2, the J gene TRBJ2-6, with TRBD2 as a possible D gene (6 bases). Trimming stripped 1 base from V and 4 bases from J, with 17 bases between. CDR1 and CDR2 from the germline V gene are SGHAT and FQNNGV. The CDR3 is made up of 18 amino acids. CDR3 sequence reads: CASSLASGPAGGANVLTF. The CDR3 DNA sequence: TGTGCCAGCAGCTTAGCTTCAGGACCCGCGGGGGGGGCCAACGTCCTGACTTTC.

In the case of this clone: Because the CDR3's place on the DNA is in doubt, the DNA is left out and the CDR3 is given as listed by TCRdb. V usage is TRBV28 and J usage is TRBJ1-1; no check of the table's D call, TRBD1, against the DNA was made. CDR1 and CDR2 (germline): MDHEN, SYDVKM. The CDR3 extends over 13 residues, inclusive of both ends. CDR3 region: CASILDRGTEAFF.

The V call is TRBV2, the J call TRBJ2-7, with D unresolved. With 5 bases removed from V and 6 bases from J, the gap between germline ends came to 11 bases. The CDR3 sequence is 12 residues long. Germline V lookup: CDR1 SNHLY, CDR2 FYNNEI. CDR3 DNA: TGTGCCAGCAGTTTTAAAGCTGGCGAGCAGTACTTC. Amino acid sequence: CASSFKAGEQYF.